This T cell receptor beta chain is from a study of control samples from healthy donors and cancer patients. From germline, CDR1 is SGHVS and CDR2 FQNEAQ. The CDR3 runs 13 residues. V was cut by 3 bases and J by 1 base, with 7 bases left in between. Data came from immunoSEQ multiplex PCR; TCRdb stores just in-frame clones and leaves some out. The sample has 100,000 to 150,000 clones; 87% are singletons. The sequenced sample was blood. The chain recombines TRBV7-8 with TRBJ2-7, with D perhaps TRBD1 (5 bases). The receptor was derived from a man aged 55 to 69 in good health. The CDR3 nucleotides are TGTGCCAGCAGCTTTCAGGGTTCCTACGAGCAGTACTTC. It encodes CASSFQGSYEQYF.